This entry concerns a single TCR beta chain. The data belong to a study of blood T cell repertoires in COVID-19. Study summary: From the United States, Italy and Spain came samples of acute and convalescent COVID-19. Nucleic acid was either cDNA or gDNA, and it came from T cells, B-cell-depleted T cells, or PBMCs.

Looked up from germline, CDR1 is LNHDA and CDR2 is SQIVND (reference sequence). The CDR3 is 12 amino acids. V was pared by 7 bases and J by 1 base, with 5 bases between. Libraries were prepared by immunoSEQ multiplex PCR; TCRdb keeps only in-frame clonotypes and omits some of them. Of more than 250,000 clones in the sample, more than 80% were seen once. The sample consisted of peripheral blood. The chain employs TRBV19 and TRBJ1-3; no firm D call. This receptor was obtained from a woman aged 45 to 65 with COVID-19, enrolled during active disease. In nucleotides, the CDR3 is TGTGCCAGTATCGGGTCTGGAAACACCATATATTTT. This encodes CASIGSGNTIYF.